The clone carrying this TCR beta chain was detected many times. The V gene lost 3 bases and the J gene lost 7 bases, with 15 bases spanning the gap. This CDR3 is 15 amino acids long. The sample comes from a study of T cell repertoires in cytomegalovirus infection. As for the study in general: Both a matching HLA type and CMV infection were indicated by public TCR beta signatures.

Using its own MiXCR run on the reads, TCRdb lists one record per CDR3 protein. The table includes fewer than 350,000 distinct CDR3 sequences, roughly a sixth detected once. Sequenced: PBMCs. The rearrangement joins TRBV12-3 or TRBV12-4 to TRBJ1-4; D is possibly TRBD1 (5 bases). The sequence came from a human donor in good health (CMV status not recorded). Some clones in this sample may be carry-over from other donors' samples. The CDR3 region is CASSLGPRVPEKLFF. CDR3 bases: TGTGCCAGCAGTTTGGGCCCCAGGGTCCCTGAAAAACTGTTTTTT.